The clone carrying this T cell receptor (beta chain) showed up many times. V dropped 0 bases and J dropped 7; count of bases not matched to a gene: 5. CDR3 length: 15 residues. Per the germline V gene, CDR1 is SGHDT and CDR2 is YYEEEE. As it was prepared, the TCRbeta library received unique molecular identifiers. TCRdb re-derived calls from the PCR reads in MiXCR, one entry per CDR3 protein. The profile shows roughly 200,000 distinct CDR3 sequences, approximately 14% of them singletons. The data belong to a study of T-cell reconstitution after alpha-beta-depleted transplantation in children. The chain joins TRBV5-6 to TRBJ1-4; 8 positions match TRBD1. The sample consisted of PBMCs from the stem cell graft donor, taken from the stem cell graft. This TCR was sampled from a human donor who donated a stem cell graft to a child with acute lymphoblastic leukemia. CDR3 protein: CASSLGTGLGEKLFF. In DNA form, the CDR3 reads TGTGCCAGCAGCTTGGGGACAGGGCTTGGTGAAAAACTGTTTTTT.